Listed below are T cell receptor beta chains from one sample, sequenced in a study of shared clonotypes between healthy human individuals. Some clones are missing from TCRdb's copy, which holds only in-frame ones; the method was immunoSEQ multiplex PCR. The sample contains fewer than 850,000 clones, less than 80% of which appear only once. Sequenced material: memory CD4+ T cells sorted from blood. These receptors were collected from a woman in her twenties or thirties in good health. CDR3s include the opening cysteine and the closing phenylalanine or tryptophan. D genes are given only for firm matches. The size field is filled for only some rows; it gives once, few, many or a size class.

clone_size,v_call,j_call,d_call,cdr3_aa,cdr3_nt
.,TRBV27,TRBJ2-2,TRBD2,CASRGTSVIGELFF,TGTGCCAGCAGGGGGACTAGCGTAATCGGGGAGCTGTTTTTT
many,TRBV5-4,TRBJ2-3,TRBD2,CASSSPGLATDTQYF,TGTGCCAGCAGCTCCCCGGGACTAGCAACAGATACGCAGTATTTT
.,TRBV19,TRBJ2-1,TRBD1,CASSPTGGSYNEQFF,TGTGCCAGTAGCCCTACAGGGGGCTCCTACAATGAGCAGTTCTTC
.,TRBV29-1,TRBJ1-1,.,CSVPGTGNTEAFF,TGCAGCGTCCCAGGGACGGGGAACACTGAAGCTTTCTTT
.,TRBV6-1,TRBJ2-7,TRBD1,CASSWTGTPYEQYF,TGTGCCAGCAGTTGGACAGGGACTCCCTACGAGCAGTACTTC
.,TRBV6-5,TRBJ2-7,.,CASRKGQSYEQYF,TGTGCCAGCAGAAAAGGACAGTCCTACGAGCAGTACTTC
.,TRBV7-8,TRBJ1-1,.,CASSLGTSDTEAFF,TGTGCCAGCAGCTTAGGGACGTCGGACACTGAAGCTTTCTTT
.,TRBV7-9,TRBJ1-2,.,CASSADTRPHGYTF,TGTGCCAGCAGCGCCGACACCCGTCCCCATGGCTACACCTTC
few,TRBV5-6,TRBJ2-7,.,CASSLDRAYEQYF,TGTGCCAGCAGCTTGGACAGGGCCTACGAGCAGTACTTC
.,TRBV2,TRBJ2-3,TRBD1,CASSETGGTQYF,TGTGCCAGCAGCGAGACAGGGGGGACGCAGTATTTT
once,TRBV7-2,TRBJ2-1,TRBD1,CASSPIAGGFYNEQFF,TGTGCCAGCAGCCCCATTGCAGGGGGCTTCTACAATGAGCAGTTCTTC
.,TRBV19,TRBJ1-1,.,CASTEKNWRAEAFF,TGTGCCAGTACCGAAAAGAATTGGCGGGCTGAAGCTTTCTTT
few,TRBV15,TRBJ2-2,.,CATSRDSRNTGELFF,TGTGCCACCAGCAGAGATTCGAGAAACACCGGGGAGCTGTTTTTT
.,TRBV28,TRBJ1-1,.,CASVKNTEAFF,TGTGCCAGCGTAAAGAACACTGAAGCTTTCTTT